A selection of T cell receptor beta chains follows, all from one sample in a study of tumour-infiltrating T cells in Burkitt lymphoma. The table came from immunoSEQ multiplex PCR; TCRdb's copy has only in-frame clones and leaves some out. The data contain about 4,400 clones, around four fifths of them singletons. The sequenced sample was tumor tissue. The origin of the receptors is a human donor with diffuse large B-cell lymphoma. Some clones in this sample may be carry-over from other donors' samples. The CDR3 runs from the conserved cysteine through the conserved F or W. The order of the fields is V gene, clone size, J gene, D gene, CDR3 DNA, CDR3 protein. D genes are given only for firm matches. For some rows the clone size is stated as once, few or many, or as a class when expanded; others skip it.

TRBV19,NA,TRBJ2-5,TRBD2,TGTGCCAGTAACCCCGGGGGTCCGACTAGCGGGAGAATGAAAGAGACCCAGTACTTC,CASNPGGPTSGRMKETQYF
TRBV5-1,NA,TRBJ2-3,TRBD2,TGCGCCAGCAGCTTACCGGGACTAGCGAGCACAGATACGCAGTATTTT,CASSLPGLASTDTQYF
TRBV29-1,NA,TRBJ1-3,NA,TGCAGCGCAACATTAATCGACTCTGGAAACACCATATATTTT,CSATLIDSGNTIYF
TRBV30,NA,TRBJ1-4,NA,TGTGCCTGGAGTGCTGACCGGGGTGAAAAACTGTTTTTT,CAWSADRGEKLFF
TRBV12-5,once,TRBJ2-1,TRBD2,TGTGCTAGTGGGACGGGACTAGGCTACAATGAGCAGTTCTTC,CASGTGLGYNEQFF
TRBV2,NA,TRBJ2-5,NA,TGTGCCAGCAGTCGGGACCGTCAAGAGACCCAGTACTTC,CASSRDRQETQYF
TRBV28,NA,TRBJ1-4,NA,TGTGCCAGCAGATCTATCCTTCTGGGGGATAATGAAAAACTGTTTTTT,CASRSILLGDNEKLFF
TRBV9,once,TRBJ2-2,NA,TGTGCCAGCAGCGTAACCACTCAAAACACCGGGGAGCTGTTTTTT,CASSVTTQNTGELFF
TRBV5-1,NA,TRBJ2-3,NA,TGCGCCAGCAGTTCCGGGAAGGTAGATACGCAGTATTTT,CASSSGKVDTQYF
TRBV5-8,NA,TRBJ1-2,NA,TGTGCCAGCAGCTTGGCGGGGACGGGAACATATGGCTACACCTTC,CASSLAGTGTYGYTF
TRBV4-1,NA,TRBJ2-7,TRBD2,TGCGCCAGCAGCCAAGAATCGGGACTAGCGGGGGCCTACGAGCAGTACTTC,CASSQESGLAGAYEQYF
TRBV5-4,NA,TRBJ1-2,NA,TGTGCCAGCAGCTTAGCCGCAGAACACTATGGCTACACCTTC,CASSLAAEHYGYTF
TRBV7-9,few,TRBJ2-1,NA,TGTGCCAGCCTTAAGGCGGCAACCCAGGGTGAGCAGTTCTTC,CASLKAATQGEQFF
TRBV7-9,NA,TRBJ1-1,NA,TGTGCCAGCAGTCGCCAGGGTCTGAACACTGAAGCTTTCTTT,CASSRQGLNTEAFF
TRBV7-9,NA,TRBJ1-5,TRBD1,TGTGCCAGCAGCTTATTTGGACAGGGCACCCAGCATTTT,CASSLFGQGTQHF
TRBV18,NA,TRBJ2-5,NA,TGTGCCAGCTCACCACCGGGGCTAGCTGGAGAGACCCAGTACTTC,CASSPPGLAGETQYF
TRBV11-1,NA,TRBJ2-7,TRBD2,TGTGCCAGCAGCTTGGGACTAGCGGGGGTATTATACGAGCAGTACTTC,CASSLGLAGVLYEQYF
TRBV9,NA,TRBJ2-7,NA,TGTGCCAGCAGCCCTCAGGCCACCCACTCCGAGCAGTACTTC,CASSPQATHSEQYF
TRBV29-1,NA,TRBJ2-1,NA,TGCAGCGTTGAATCGTGGAGGAATGAGCAGTTCTTC,CSVESWRNEQFF
TRBV4-2,NA,TRBJ2-1,NA,TGTGCCAGCAGCCACCTAGGGGAATTTAACTACAATGAGCAGTTCTTC,CASSHLGEFNYNEQFF
TRBV2,NA,TRBJ2-2,NA,TGTGCCAGCAGAGGAGGACTATCGAGTTTGCCCGGGGAGCTGTTTTTT,CASRGGLSSLPGELFF
TRBV6-1,NA,TRBJ1-5,TRBD1,TGTGCCAGCAGTGCCAGGACAGGGGTCTATAGCAATCAGCCCCAGCATTTT,CASSARTGVYSNQPQHF
TRBV19,NA,TRBJ2-1,TRBD2,TGTGCCAGTAGTCCGGGAGGGAGGGGGAATGAGCAGTTCTTC,CASSPGGRGNEQFF
TRBV6-5,NA,TRBJ2-7,TRBD2,TGTGCCAGCAGTACCCCGGGACTAGCGAGCTACGAGCAGTACTTC,CASSTPGLASYEQYF
TRBV11-3,NA,TRBJ2-3,NA,TGTGCCAGCAGCTTAGCCCCACAGTCCAATACGCAGTATTTT,CASSLAPQSNTQYF
TRBV5-1,once,TRBJ1-2,TRBD1,TGCGCCAGCAGCCGGGACAGGTTGAACTATGGCTACACCTTC,CASSRDRLNYGYTF
TRBV14,NA,TRBJ1-2,NA,TGTGCCAGCAGCCAACGACCCTATGGCTACACCTTC,CASSQRPYGYTF
TRBV27,NA,TRBJ1-2,TRBD1,TGTGCCAGCAGTTTACTGGGTGACAGGGGTGAAGTCTACACCTTC,CASSLLGDRGEVYTF
TRBV28,NA,TRBJ2-7,NA,TGTGCCAGCAGTTCGGGGTGGAACGAGCAGTACTTC,CASSSGWNEQYF
TRBV6-6,NA,TRBJ1-1,NA,TGTGCCAGCAGCATCCGGGCCGCCCGGAAGGGCACTGAAGCTTTCTTT,CASSIRAARKGTEAFF
TRBV19,few,TRBJ2-6,NA,TGTGCCAGTAGTACCGGGGGTATGCGGATATCTGGGGCCAACGTCCTGACTTTC,CASSTGGMRISGANVLTF
TRBV5-1,NA,TRBJ1-1,NA,TGCGCCAGCAGGGACGGGACCCTAAACACTGAAGCTTTCTTT,CASRDGTLNTEAFF
TRBV7-2,NA,TRBJ2-3,NA,TGTGCCAGCAGCTTGACGGGGGAGACAGATACGCAGTATTTT,CASSLTGETDTQYF
TRBV7-8,NA,TRBJ2-2,TRBD1,TGTGCCAGCAGCTCGACAGGGGGAGGCACCGGGGAGCTGTTTTTT,CASSSTGGGTGELFF
TRBV2,NA,TRBJ2-2,TRBD1,TGTGCCAGCAGTGGGGACAGTGCCGGGGCCGGGGAGCTGTTTTTT,CASSGDSAGAGELFF
TRBV7-9,NA,TRBJ2-7,TRBD2,TGTGCCAGCAGCGGCGGGACTAGCGGTCCCTACGAGCAGTACTTC,CASSGGTSGPYEQYF